The 19 T cell receptor beta chains presented below share a single source sample, sequenced in a study of OX40 agonist ivuxolimab in advanced cancers. The method was the immunoSEQ multiplex PCR assay. The clones in this table, taken by TCRdb from immuneACCESS, are in-frame only. Not every clone is retained; where verified, under half of the shortfall comes from an unresolved V gene, and the cause of the rest is unknown. This sample comprises under 85,000 clones, roughly 90% of them detected only once. Roughly 0.72% of the sample lies in the top ten. The sequencing used CD4+ or CD8+ T cells sorted from blood, collected in a trial of the OX40 agonist ivuxolimab. Every receptor here comes from an adult with an advanced solid tumor such as melanoma, head and neck, liver or kidney cancer.

CDR3 DNA sequence: TGTGCCAGCCTGGGACAGGCGGATTATAGCAATCAGCCCCAGCATTTT. It specifies CASLGQADYSNQPQHF. V and J are TRBV6-4 and TRBJ1-5; 8 nucleotides agree with TRBD1. This CDR3 region has 16 residues. V shed 8 bases and J 0 bases; nucleotides not matched to a gene: 9. CDR1 is MRHNA and CDR2 is SNTAGT in the germline V gene.

The genes are TRBV27 and TRBJ1-2; D not certain. Germline V gene sequence: CDR1 MNHEY, CDR2 SMNVEV (reference sequence). The CDR3 sequence is 14 residues long. Trimming left V 0 bases short and J 4 bases short, with 9 bases between. For the CDR3, the DNA is TGTGCCAGCAGTTTATCTGGACGAAGCTATGGCTACACCTTC. It yields the protein CASSLSGRSYGYTF.

J is TRBJ1-5 and V is TRBV7-9, with D possibly matching TRBD1 (6 bases). This CDR3 contains 13 residues. The germline V gene has CDR1 SEHNR and CDR2 FQNEAQ (reference sequence). Trimming left V 1 base short and J 7 bases short, with 8 bases between. CDR3 protein: CASSLDGGQPQHF. For the CDR3, the DNA is TGTGCCAGCAGCTTAGATGGGGGCCAGCCCCAGCATTTT.

This clone has only one observation. The J gene is TRBJ2-3, the V gene TRBV6-5, with D possibly TRBD2 on 6 matching bases. The V end was cut by 5 bases, the J end by 9 bases, with 15 bases between. The CDR3 has 13 residues. CDR1 is MNHEY, CDR2 SVGAGI, per germline. The CDR3 nucleotides are TGTGCCAGCAGTCAACGGGCCCTAGCGACGCAGTATTTT. Its protein product is CASSQRALATQYF.

The rearrangement links TRBV6-5 to TRBJ2-7, with 10 bases fitting TRBD2. V lost 2 bases and J lost 5; bases outside the gene matches: 6. CDR1 and CDR2 from the germline V gene are MNHEY and SVGAGI. This CDR3 contains 15 residues. CDR3 residues: CASSYLSGRGDEQYF. The DNA for the CDR3 is TGTGCCAGCAGTTACCTCAGCGGGAGGGGTGACGAGCAGTACTTC.

The J gene is TRBJ2-7, the V gene TRBV11-1, with 12 bases identical to TRBD2. V was pared by 3 bases and J by 3 bases, with 3 bases of the junction left unmatched. Germline lookup yields CDR1 SGHAT and CDR2 FQDESV (reference sequence). This CDR3 spans 15 amino acids. The CDR3 is CASSFKTSGGYEQYF. CDR3 sequence (DNA): TGTGCCAGCAGCTTTAAGACTAGCGGGGGCTACGAGCAGTACTTC. Combining the CDR3 with reference TRBV11-1 and TRBJ2-7 gives the whole variable domain EAEVAQSPRYKITEKSQAVAFWCDPISGHATLYWYRQILGQGPELLVQFQDESVVDDSQLPKDRFSAERLKGVDSTLKIQPAELGDSAMYLCASSFKTSGGYEQYFGPGTRLTVT.

The V call is TRBV7-2, the J call TRBJ1-5; 8 nucleotides match TRBD1. This CDR3 is built from 15 residues. After removal of 5 bases from V and 4 bases from J, the junction contained 7 bases not matched to a gene. The germline V gene has CDR1 SGHTA and CDR2 FQGNSA. Here the CDR3 DNA reads TGTGCCAGCAGCCCACGGACAGGGAGGAATCAGCCCCAGCATTTT. It is translated as CASSPRTGRNQPQHF.

The chain is built from TRBV7-2 and TRBJ2-1; D is possibly TRBD1 (6 bases). V was shortened by 7 bases and J by 6 bases, with 13 bases between the two germline ends. CDR3 length: 13 residues. CDR1 SGHTA and CDR2 FQGNSA come from the germline V gene. The CDR3 spells CASTQDRRNEQFF. The CDR3 bases are TGTGCCAGCACCCAAGACAGGCGCAATGAGCAGTTCTTC.

This clone appeared once. The chain combines TRBV20-1 with TRBJ2-1, with unresolved D. The CDR3 is 11 amino acids. Germline CDR1 and CDR2: DFQATT and SNEGSKA (reference sequence). V was shortened by 0 bases and J by 9 bases, with 6 bases between the two germline ends. The CDR3 protein is CSARDQVEQFF. In nucleotides, the CDR3 is TGCAGTGCTAGAGATCAGGTTGAGCAGTTCTTC.

The gene calls are TRBV11-2 and TRBJ2-7, with 8 nucleotides matching TRBD1. Germline-derived CDR1 and CDR2 are SGHAT and FQNNGV. CDR3 length: 14 amino acids. J lost 3 bases, V lost 3 bases, and 4 bases had no gene match. The CDR3 bases are TGTGCCAGCAGCTTGGGACAGGAATACTACGAGCAGTACTTC. Protein sequence: CASSLGQEYYEQYF.

The chain is built from TRBV6-5 and TRBJ1-4; D not certain. Trimming shortened V by 6 bases and J by 4 bases, and 12 bases separated the two germline ends. CDR1 is MNHEY, CDR2 SVGAGI, per germline. CDR3 length equals 14 residues. The CDR3 DNA follows: TGTGCCAGCAGCCCCGGGCGCCTTAATGAAAAACTGTTTTTT. Translating gives CASSPGRLNEKLFF.

V is TRBV7-2 and J is TRBJ1-5; perhaps TRBD1 as D (5 bases). Germline loops: CDR1 SGHTA, CDR2 FQGNSA. Trimming left V 5 bases short and J 0 bases short, with 14 bases between. The CDR3 has 16 amino acids. Here the CDR3 reads CASSIQGPLSNQPQHF. The DNA for the CDR3 is TGTGCCAGCAGCATCCAGGGCCCCCTTAGCAATCAGCCCCAGCATTTT. Together with reference TRBV7-2 and TRBJ1-5, the CDR3 gives the full variable domain: GAGVSQSPSNKVTEKGKDVELRCDPISGHTALYWYRQSLGQGLEFLIYFQGNSAPDKSGLPSDRFSAERTGGSVSTLTIQRTQQEDSAVYLCASSIQGPLSNQPQHFGDGTRLSIL.

V is TRBV7-6 and J is TRBJ1-5, with D perhaps TRBD1 (5 bases). This CDR3 is built from 13 residues. V was shortened by 3 bases and J by 9 bases, with 12 bases between the two germline ends. Looked up from germline, CDR1 is SGHVS and CDR2 is FNYEAQ. For the CDR3, the DNA is TGTGCCAGCAGCTTTGGCCAGGGATTGCCCCAGCATTTT. This gives the protein CASSFGQGLPQHF.

The V and J genes are TRBV28 and TRBJ2-2, with D perhaps TRBD2 (6 bases). The ends were cut back, 10 bases at V and 0 bases at J, with 12 bases in the middle. Germline values: CDR1 MDHEN, CDR2 SYDVKM. The CDR3 totals 14 residues. This CDR3 is CATWDLTNTGELFF. The CDR3 region has the DNA TGTGCCACCTGGGACTTAACGAACACCGGGGAGCTGTTTTTT. The entire variable domain, with the rest obtained from reference TRBV28 and TRBJ2-2, is as follows: DVKVTQSSRYLVKRTGEKVFLECVQDMDHENMFWYRQDPGLGLRLIYFSYDVKMKEKGDIPEGYSVSREKKERFSLILESASTNQTSMYLCATWDLTNTGELFFGEGSRLTVL.

V is TRBV5-8 and J is TRBJ1-2, with D possibly matching TRBD1 (6 bases). Looked up from germline, CDR1 is SGHTS and CDR2 is YDEGEE. Trimming left V 0 bases short and J 6 bases short, with 9 bases between. The CDR3 runs to 13 residues. CDR3 coding DNA: TGTGCCAGCAGCTTGGTGGGGGCGGATGGCTACACCTTC. Residues: CASSLVGADGYTF.

The J gene is TRBJ2-7, the V gene TRBV15; the match to TRBD2 covers 10 bases. J was trimmed by 6 bases and V by 5 bases; bases with no gene match: 10. Germline V lookup: CDR1 LNHNV, CDR2 YYDKDF (reference sequence). This CDR3 region has 15 residues. DNA for the CDR3: TGTGCCACCAGCGCACCGGGACTAGCGACAGGCGAGCAGTACTTC. Translated: CATSAPGLATGEQYF.

The CDR3 here is CASKQGGGLPQHF. CDR3 nucleotides: TGTGCCAGCAAACAGGGGGGAGGTCTGCCCCAGCATTTT. The chain combines TRBV27 with TRBJ1-5, with 8 bases that match TRBD1. Germline V gene lookup returns CDR1 MNHEY and CDR2 SMNVEV (reference sequence). The CDR3 has 13 residues. Trimming at V came to 7 bases and at J to 9 bases, leaving 8 bases not matched to a gene.

The rearrangement joins TRBV28 to TRBJ2-7; no clear D gene. Germline V gene data show CDR1 as MDHEN and CDR2 as SYDVKM. V lost 5 bases, J lost 3 bases, and 5 bases lay in between. This CDR3 region has 11 residues. CDR3 nucleotide sequence: TGTGCCAGCAGTACGCACTACGAGCAGTACTTC. It translates to CASSTHYEQYF.

The V gene is TRBV5-8, the J gene TRBJ2-1; 8 positions agree with TRBD2. From germline, CDR1 is SGHTS and CDR2 YDEGEE. Trimming removed 4 bases from V and 6 bases from J; junction bases left unmatched: 12. This CDR3 comprises 16 residues. The CDR3 protein is CASSAGRGLAANEQFF. The CDR3 region has the DNA TGTGCCAGCAGCGCCGGACGCGGACTAGCTGCCAATGAGCAGTTCTTC.